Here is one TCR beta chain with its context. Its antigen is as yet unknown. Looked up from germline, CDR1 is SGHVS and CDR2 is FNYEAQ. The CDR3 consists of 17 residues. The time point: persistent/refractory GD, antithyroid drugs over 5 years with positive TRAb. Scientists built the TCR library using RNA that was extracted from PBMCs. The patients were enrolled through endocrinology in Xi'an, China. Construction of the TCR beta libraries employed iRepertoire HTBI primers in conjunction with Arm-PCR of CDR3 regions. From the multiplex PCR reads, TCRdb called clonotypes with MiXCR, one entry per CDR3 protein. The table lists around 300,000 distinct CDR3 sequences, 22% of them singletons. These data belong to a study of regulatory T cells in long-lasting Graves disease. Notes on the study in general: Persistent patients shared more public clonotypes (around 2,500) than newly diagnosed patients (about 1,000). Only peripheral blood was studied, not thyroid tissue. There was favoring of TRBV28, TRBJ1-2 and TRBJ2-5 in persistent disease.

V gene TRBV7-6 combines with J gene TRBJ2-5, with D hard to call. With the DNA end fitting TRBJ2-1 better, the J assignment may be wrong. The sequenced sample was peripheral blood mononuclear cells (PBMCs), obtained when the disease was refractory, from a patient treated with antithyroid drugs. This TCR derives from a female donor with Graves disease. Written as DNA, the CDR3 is TGTGCCAGCAGCTTGTACGCGCTGGCCCTCGACTACAATGAGCAGTTCTTC. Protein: CASSLYALALDYNEQFF.